The 5 T cell receptor beta chains reported below all come from one sample, sequenced in a study of naive and memory T cell subsets. Alpha and beta constant region primers primed reverse transcription for blood and skin samples. TCRdb re-analysed the 5' RACE reads in MiXCR, keeping a single row per CDR3 protein. The table has 20,000 to 25,000 distinct CDR3 sequences, around 3.9% seen once. RNA was extracted from around 2.7 ml of whole blood of healthy adults. These receptors came from a male donor in good health.

In its sample, this clonotype was seen many times. CDR3 sequence: CASSSVGQKFSYEQYF. CDR3 bases: TGTGCCAGCAGTTCGGTGGGACAGAAATTCTCCTACGAGCAGTACTTC. The chain employs TRBV12-3 or TRBV12-4 and TRBJ2-7, with 7 positions matching TRBD1. The CDR3 loop spans 16 amino acids. V trimming: 4 bases; J trimming: 0 bases; junction bases outside the gene matches: 9.

This clonotype was seen many times. The chain has TRBV24-1 and TRBJ2-6; the D is unclear. Looked up from germline, CDR1 is KGHDR and CDR2 is SFDVKD. The CDR3 totals 16 residues. With 3 bases removed from V and 0 bases from J, the gap between germline ends came to 8 bases. CDR3 bases: TGTGCCACCAGTGATGGCAGGTTCTCTGGGGCCAACGTCCTGACTTTC. Translation: CATSDGRFSGANVLTF.

This clonotype was recorded many times. The chain employs TRBV5-6 and TRBJ2-1, with TRBD2 as a possible D gene (6 bases). V lost 2 bases and J lost 7, with 7 bases in between. This CDR3 has 12 amino acids. CDR1 and CDR2 from the germline V gene are SGHDT and YYEEEE. In nucleotides, the CDR3 is TGTGCCAGCAGCTTCCGGGGGAATGAGCAGTTCTTC. This translates into CASSFRGNEQFF.

The chain combines TRBV4-1 with TRBJ1-1; 10 nucleotides line up with TRBD1. The V gene end was trimmed by 3 bases and the J gene end by 10 bases; junction bases not matched to a gene: 11. The germline V gene encodes CDR1 MGHRA and CDR2 YSYEKL. The length of the CDR3 is 15 residues. CDR3 in amino acids: CASSHGVDRGLGAFF. CDR3 bases: TGCGCCAGCAGCCACGGAGTTGACAGGGGGCTCGGAGCTTTCTTT.

There are many counts of this clonotype. V gene TRBV7-2 combines with J gene TRBJ2-1; 8 bases fit TRBD1. Per germline, CDR1 SGHTA and CDR2 FQGNSA. This CDR3 comprises 14 residues. The V and J ends lost 4 bases and 1 base, in that order; junction bases with no gene match: 0. This chain's CDR3 is CASSYRGSYNEQFF. CDR3 in DNA: TGTGCCAGCAGCTACAGGGGGTCCTACAATGAGCAGTTCTTC.